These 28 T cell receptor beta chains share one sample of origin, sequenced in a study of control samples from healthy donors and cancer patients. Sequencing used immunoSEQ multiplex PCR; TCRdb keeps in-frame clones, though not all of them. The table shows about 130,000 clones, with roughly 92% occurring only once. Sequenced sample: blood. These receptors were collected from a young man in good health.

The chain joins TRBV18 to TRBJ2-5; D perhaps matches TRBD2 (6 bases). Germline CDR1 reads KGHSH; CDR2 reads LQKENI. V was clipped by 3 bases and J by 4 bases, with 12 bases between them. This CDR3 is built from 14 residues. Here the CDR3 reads CASSPMGGRETQYF. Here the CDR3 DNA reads TGTGCCAGCTCACCGATGGGAGGCCGAGAGACCCAGTACTTC.

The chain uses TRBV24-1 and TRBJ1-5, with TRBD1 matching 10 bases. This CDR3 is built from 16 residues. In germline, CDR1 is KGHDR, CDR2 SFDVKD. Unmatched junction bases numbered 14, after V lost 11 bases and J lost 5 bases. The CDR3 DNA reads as TGTGCCAGTGGGACAGGGGCCCTCCTCGGTCATCAGCCCCAGCATTTT. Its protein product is CASGTGALLGHQPQHF.

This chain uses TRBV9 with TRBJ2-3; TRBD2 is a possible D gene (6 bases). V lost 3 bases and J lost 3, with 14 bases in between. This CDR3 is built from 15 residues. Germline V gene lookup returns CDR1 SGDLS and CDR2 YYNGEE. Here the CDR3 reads CASSAGGSGTDTQYF. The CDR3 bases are TGTGCCAGCAGCGCCGGGGGTAGTGGGACAGATACGCAGTATTTT.

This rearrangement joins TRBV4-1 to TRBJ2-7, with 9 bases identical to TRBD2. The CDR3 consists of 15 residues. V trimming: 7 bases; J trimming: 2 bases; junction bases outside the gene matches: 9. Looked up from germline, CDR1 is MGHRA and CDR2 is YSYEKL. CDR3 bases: TGCGCCAGCACACGTTTTCTAGCGGGGACCTACGAGCAGTACTTC. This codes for CASTRFLAGTYEQYF.

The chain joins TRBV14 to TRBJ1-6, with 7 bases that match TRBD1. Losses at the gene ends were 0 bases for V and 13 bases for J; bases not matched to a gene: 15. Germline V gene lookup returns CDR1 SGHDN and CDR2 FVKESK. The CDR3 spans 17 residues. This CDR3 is CASSQEGRIRTGRPLHF. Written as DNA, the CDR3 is TGTGCCAGCAGCCAAGAAGGTCGAATCCGGACAGGCCGTCCCCTCCACTTT.

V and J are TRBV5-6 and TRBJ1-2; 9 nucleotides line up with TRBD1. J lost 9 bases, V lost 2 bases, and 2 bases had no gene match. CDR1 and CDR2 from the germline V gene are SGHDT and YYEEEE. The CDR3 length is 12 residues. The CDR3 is CASSLGQGSYTF. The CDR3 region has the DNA TGTGCCAGCAGCTTAGGACAGGGGAGCTACACCTTC.

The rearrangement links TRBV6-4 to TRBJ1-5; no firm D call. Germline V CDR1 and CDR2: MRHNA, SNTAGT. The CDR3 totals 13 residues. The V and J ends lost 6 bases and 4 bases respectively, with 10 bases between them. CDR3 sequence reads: CASSKSTNQPQHF. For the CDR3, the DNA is TGTGCCAGCAGCAAAAGTACTAATCAGCCCCAGCATTTT.

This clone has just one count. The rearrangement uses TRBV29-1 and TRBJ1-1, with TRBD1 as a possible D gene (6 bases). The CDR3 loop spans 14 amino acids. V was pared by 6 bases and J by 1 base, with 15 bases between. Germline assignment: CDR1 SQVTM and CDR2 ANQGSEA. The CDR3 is CSVSQGLRNTEAFF. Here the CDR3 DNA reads TGCAGCGTATCACAGGGACTGAGGAACACTGAAGCTTTCTTT.

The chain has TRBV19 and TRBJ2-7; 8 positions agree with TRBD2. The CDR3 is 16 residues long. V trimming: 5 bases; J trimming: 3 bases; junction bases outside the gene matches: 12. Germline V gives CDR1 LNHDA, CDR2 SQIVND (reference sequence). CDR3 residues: CASSSTNSGELYEQYF. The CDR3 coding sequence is TGTGCCAGTAGTTCGACCAATAGCGGGGAGCTCTACGAGCAGTACTTC.

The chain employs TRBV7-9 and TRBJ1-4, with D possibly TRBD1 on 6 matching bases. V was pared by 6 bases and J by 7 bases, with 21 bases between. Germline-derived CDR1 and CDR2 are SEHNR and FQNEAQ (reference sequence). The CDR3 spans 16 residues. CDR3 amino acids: CASSLGWTQGSEKLFF. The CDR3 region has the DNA TGTGCCAGCAGTCTTGGCTGGACACAGGGAAGTGAAAAACTGTTTTTT.

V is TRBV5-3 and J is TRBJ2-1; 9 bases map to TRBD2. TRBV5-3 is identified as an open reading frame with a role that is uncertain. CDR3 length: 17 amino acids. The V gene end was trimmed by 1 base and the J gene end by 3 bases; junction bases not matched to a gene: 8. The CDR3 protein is CARSLWRRAGGYNEQFF. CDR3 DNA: TGTGCCAGAAGCTTGTGGAGGCGAGCGGGGGGCTACAATGAGCAGTTCTTC.

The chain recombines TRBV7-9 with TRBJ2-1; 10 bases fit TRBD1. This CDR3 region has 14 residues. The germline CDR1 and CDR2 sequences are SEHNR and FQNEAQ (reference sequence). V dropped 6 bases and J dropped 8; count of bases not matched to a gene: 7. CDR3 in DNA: TGTGCCAGCAGTCAACCCGACAGGGGGCATGAGCAGTTCTTC. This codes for CASSQPDRGHEQFF.

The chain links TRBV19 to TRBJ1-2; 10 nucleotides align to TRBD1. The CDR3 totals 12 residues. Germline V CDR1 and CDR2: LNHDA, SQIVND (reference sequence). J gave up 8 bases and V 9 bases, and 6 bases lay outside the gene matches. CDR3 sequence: CASETGGWGYTF. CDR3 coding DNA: TGTGCCAGCGAGACAGGGGGCTGGGGCTACACCTTC.

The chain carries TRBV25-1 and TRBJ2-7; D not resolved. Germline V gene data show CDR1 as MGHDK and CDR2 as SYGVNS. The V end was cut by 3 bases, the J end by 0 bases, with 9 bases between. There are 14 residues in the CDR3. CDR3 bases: TGTGCCAGCAGTGACGGCTGGCGCTCCTACGAGCAGTACTTC. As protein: CASSDGWRSYEQYF.

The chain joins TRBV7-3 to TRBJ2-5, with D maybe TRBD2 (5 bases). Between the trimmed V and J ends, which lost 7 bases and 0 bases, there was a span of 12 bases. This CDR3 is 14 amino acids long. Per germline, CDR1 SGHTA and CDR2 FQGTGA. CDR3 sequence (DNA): TGTGCCAGCAAGCGGTTCCACTACCAAGAGACCCAGTACTTC. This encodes CASKRFHYQETQYF.

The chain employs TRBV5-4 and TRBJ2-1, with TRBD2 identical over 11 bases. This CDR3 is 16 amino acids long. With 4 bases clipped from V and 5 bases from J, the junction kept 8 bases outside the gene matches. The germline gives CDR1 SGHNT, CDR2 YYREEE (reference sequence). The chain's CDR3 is CASSPSTGLADNEQFF. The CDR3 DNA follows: TGTGCCAGCAGCCCAAGCACGGGACTAGCGGACAATGAGCAGTTCTTC.

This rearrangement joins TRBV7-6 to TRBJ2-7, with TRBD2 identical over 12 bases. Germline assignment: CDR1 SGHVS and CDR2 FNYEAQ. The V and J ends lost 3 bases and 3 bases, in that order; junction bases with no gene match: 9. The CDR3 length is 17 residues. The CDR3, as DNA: TGTGCCAGCAGCTTCGGCACTCTAGCGGGGGGGAACTACGAGCAGTACTTC. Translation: CASSFGTLAGGNYEQYF.

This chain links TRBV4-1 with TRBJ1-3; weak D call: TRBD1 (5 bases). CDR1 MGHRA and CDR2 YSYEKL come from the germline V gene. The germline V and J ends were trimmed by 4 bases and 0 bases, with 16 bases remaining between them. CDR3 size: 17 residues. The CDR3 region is CASSPGRGRSSGNTIYF. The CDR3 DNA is TGCGCCAGCAGCCCCGGGCGGGGACGGAGCTCTGGAAACACCATATATTTT.

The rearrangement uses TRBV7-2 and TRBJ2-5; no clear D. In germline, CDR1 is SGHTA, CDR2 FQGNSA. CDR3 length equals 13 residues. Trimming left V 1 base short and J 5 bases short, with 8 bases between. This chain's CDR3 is CASSLGYTETQYF. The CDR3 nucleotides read TGTGCCAGCAGCTTAGGTTACACGGAGACCCAGTACTTC.

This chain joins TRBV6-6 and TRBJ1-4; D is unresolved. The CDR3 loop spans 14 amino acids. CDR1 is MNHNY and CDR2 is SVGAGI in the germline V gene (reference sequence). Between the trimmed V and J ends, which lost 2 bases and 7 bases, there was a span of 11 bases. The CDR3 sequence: CASSYPEQSEKLFF. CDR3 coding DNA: TGTGCCAGCAGTTACCCAGAACAGAGTGAAAAACTGTTTTTT.

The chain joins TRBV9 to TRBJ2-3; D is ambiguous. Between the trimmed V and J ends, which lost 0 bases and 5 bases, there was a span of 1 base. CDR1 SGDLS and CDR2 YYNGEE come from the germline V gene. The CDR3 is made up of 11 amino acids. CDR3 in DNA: TGTGCCAGCAGCGTAGAAGATACGCAGTATTTT. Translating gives CASSVEDTQYF.

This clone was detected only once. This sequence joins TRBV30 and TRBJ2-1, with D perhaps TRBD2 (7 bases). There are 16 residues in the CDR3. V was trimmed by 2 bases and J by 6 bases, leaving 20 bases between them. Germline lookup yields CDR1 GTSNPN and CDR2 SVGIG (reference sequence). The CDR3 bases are TGTGCCTGGAGTCTCGGAGGGGGGGCTCTCGGCAATGAGCAGTTCTTC. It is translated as CAWSLGGGALGNEQFF.

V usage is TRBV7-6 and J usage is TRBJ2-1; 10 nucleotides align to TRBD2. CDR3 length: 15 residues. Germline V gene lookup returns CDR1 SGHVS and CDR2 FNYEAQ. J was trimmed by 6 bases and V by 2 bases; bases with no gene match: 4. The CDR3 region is CASSLNGLAVNEQFF. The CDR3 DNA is TGTGCCAGCAGCTTAAACGGACTAGCGGTCAATGAGCAGTTCTTC. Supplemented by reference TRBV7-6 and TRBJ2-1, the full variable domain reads GAGVSQSPRYKVTKRGQDVALRCDPISGHVSLYWYRQALGQGPEFLTYFNYEAQQDKSGLPNDRFSAERPEGSISTLTIQRTEQRDSAMYRCASSLNGLAVNEQFFGPGTRLTVL.

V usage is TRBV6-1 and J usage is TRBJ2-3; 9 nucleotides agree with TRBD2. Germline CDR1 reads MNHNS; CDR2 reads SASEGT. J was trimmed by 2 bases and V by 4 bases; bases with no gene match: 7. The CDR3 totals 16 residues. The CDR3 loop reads CASSGGTSRITDTQYF. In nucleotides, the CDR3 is TGTGCCAGCAGTGGGGGGACTAGCAGAATCACAGATACGCAGTATTTT.

CDR3 sequence reads: CASSSGGGYEQYF. CDR3 coding DNA: TGTGCCAGCAGTTCGGGTGGTGGGTACGAGCAGTACTTC. The J gene is TRBJ2-7, the V gene TRBV7-6; D unresolved. Germline V lookup: CDR1 SGHVS, CDR2 FNYEAQ. The V and J ends lost 6 bases and 4 bases respectively, with 13 bases between them. The length of the CDR3 is 13 residues.

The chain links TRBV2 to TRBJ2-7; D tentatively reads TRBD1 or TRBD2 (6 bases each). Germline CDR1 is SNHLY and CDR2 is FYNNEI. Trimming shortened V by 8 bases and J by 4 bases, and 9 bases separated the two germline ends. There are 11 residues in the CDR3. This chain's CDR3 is CASEGGYEQYF. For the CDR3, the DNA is TGTGCCAGCGAGGGGGGATACGAGCAGTACTTC.

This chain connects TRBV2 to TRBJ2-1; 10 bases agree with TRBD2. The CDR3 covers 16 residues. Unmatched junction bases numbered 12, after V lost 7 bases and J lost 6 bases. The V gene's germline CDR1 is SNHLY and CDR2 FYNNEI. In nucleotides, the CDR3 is TGTGCCAGCAACACGCCTAGCGGGGGTCAGCTCAATGAGCAGTTCTTC. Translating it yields CASNTPSGGQLNEQFF.

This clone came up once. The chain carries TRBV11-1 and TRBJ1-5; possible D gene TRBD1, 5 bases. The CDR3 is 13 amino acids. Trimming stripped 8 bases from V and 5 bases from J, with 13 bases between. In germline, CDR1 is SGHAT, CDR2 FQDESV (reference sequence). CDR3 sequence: CASAGGVDQPQHF. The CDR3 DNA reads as TGTGCCAGCGCGGGGGGGGTTGATCAGCCCCAGCATTTT.